These 15 T cell receptor beta chains came from one sample sequenced in a study of T cell responses to AZD1222 COVID-19 vaccine. Repertoires were generated with immunoSEQ multiplex PCR, while TCRdb's copy carries only in-frame clones and drops some. The sample lists about 160,000 clones; around nine tenths were seen once. The sample was peripheral blood, taken 28 days after the second AZD1222 dose. All receptors derive from an adult who received the AZD1222 COVID-19 vaccine.

CDR3 amino acids: CASSLGQTTEAFF. The CDR3 region has the DNA TGTGCCAGCAGCTTAGGTCAGACGACTGAAGCTTTCTTT. The gene calls are TRBV11-2 and TRBJ1-1; D is uncertain. The CDR3 is 13 residues long. CDR1 and CDR2 (germline): SGHAT, FQNNGV. V was shortened by 1 base and J by 5 bases, with 8 bases between the two germline ends.

The CDR3: CSARENSPLHF. The CDR3 region has the DNA TGCAGTGCTAGAGAAAATTCACCCCTCCACTTT. The J gene is TRBJ1-6, the V gene TRBV20-1; D is undetermined. In germline, CDR1 is DFQATT, CDR2 SNEGSKA (reference sequence). V was trimmed by 0 bases and J by 7 bases, leaving 1 base between them. The CDR3 runs 11 residues.

This rearrangement joins TRBV18 to TRBJ2-4, with a tentative D call TRBD1 (6 bases). The CDR3 covers 14 residues. Trimming left V 3 bases short and J 6 bases short, with 12 bases between. Germline lookup yields CDR1 KGHSH and CDR2 LQKENI. The CDR3 region is CASSPDLTGNIQYF. CDR3 sequence (DNA): TGTGCCAGCTCACCGGATTTGACAGGAAACATTCAGTACTTC.

This clone was recorded once. The chain joins TRBV6-1 to TRBJ1-5; unclear D gene. Germline V lookup: CDR1 MNHNS, CDR2 SASEGT. This CDR3 spans 13 amino acids. V lost 2 bases and J lost 6, with 8 bases in between. CDR3 nucleotide sequence: TGTGCCAGCAGTGAAAGCTACTCTCAGCCCCAGCATTTT. This codes for CASSESYSQPQHF.

The chain employs TRBV5-1 and TRBJ1-2; D is perhaps TRBD1 (5 bases). The germline gives CDR1 SGHRS, CDR2 YFSETQ. The CDR3 loop spans 14 amino acids. The ends were cut back, 5 bases at V and 5 bases at J, with 16 bases in the middle. The CDR3 DNA reads TGCGCCAGCAGTGATGGGGGAGCCCGGTATGGCTACACCTTC. Translated: CASSDGGARYGYTF.

The V call is TRBV7-2, the J call TRBJ1-5; 9 nucleotides align to TRBD1. The CDR3 contains 15 residues. Germline CDR1 SGHTA, CDR2 FQGNSA. V dropped 5 bases and J dropped 4; count of bases not matched to a gene: 6. CDR3 protein: CASSTTGGGNQPQHF. Written as DNA, the CDR3 is TGTGCCAGCAGCACTACAGGGGGCGGTAATCAGCCCCAGCATTTT.

CDR3 in amino acids: CASSPARDTEAFF. CDR3 in DNA: TGTGCCAGCAGCCCGGCCCGTGACACTGAAGCTTTCTTT. This rearrangement joins TRBV11-2 to TRBJ1-1, with no clear D. Trimming removed 5 bases from V and 3 bases from J, with 10 bases in between. This CDR3 has 13 residues. The germline gives CDR1 SGHAT, CDR2 FQNNGV.

This chain links TRBV14 with TRBJ2-1; D tentatively fits TRBD1 or TRBD2 (5 bases each). The CDR3 length is 11 residues. CDR1 is SGHDN, CDR2 FVKESK, per germline. Trimming took 5 bases from V and 9 from J, leaving 8 bases between them. The CDR3 loop reads CASSRGAEQFF. CDR3 nucleotides: TGTGCCAGCAGCAGGGGAGCTGAGCAGTTCTTC.

In regard to this clone: Distinct nucleotide sequences in the sample also encode this CDR3. The gene calls are TRBV3-1 (or the pseudogene TRBV3-2) and TRBJ1-2; D might be TRBD1 (5 bases). The germline V gene encodes CDR1 LGHDT and CDR2 YNNKEL (reference sequence). This CDR3 has 14 residues. V lost 1 base to trimming and J lost 2 bases, with 8 bases between them. The DNA for the CDR3 is TGTGCCAGCAGCCAAGGATCAGGGAACTATGGCTACACCTTC. The encoded protein is CASSQGSGNYGYTF.

The chain employs TRBV6-5 and TRBJ1-4; D may be TRBD1 (6 bases). Trimming left V 3 bases short and J 2 bases short, with 13 bases between. The CDR3 is made up of 16 amino acids. The germline gives CDR1 MNHEY, CDR2 SVGAGI. This CDR3 reads CASSYGVQGTNEKLFF. CDR3 DNA sequence: TGTGCCAGCAGTTATGGGGTACAGGGTACTAATGAAAAACTGTTTTTT.

On this clone itself: One junction end disagrees with the germline gene, perhaps due to a read error. The chain employs TRBV18 and TRBJ2-7; 9 bases agree with TRBD2. This CDR3 spans 14 amino acids. Germline V CDR1 and CDR2: KGHSH, LQKENI. Written as DNA, the CDR3 is TGTGCCAGCTCACCACTGACTAGCGGTTACGGGCAGTACTTC. This translates into CASSPLTSGYGQYF.

J is TRBJ1-3 and V is TRBV5-1; D is ambiguous. CDR1 and CDR2 (germline): SGHRS, YFSETQ. V lost 2 bases and J 0 bases, leaving 9 bases between the germline ends. The length of the CDR3 is 15 residues. In DNA, the CDR3 is TGCGCCAGCAGCTTTGACGGTAACTCTGGAAACACCATATATTTT. This sequence encodes CASSFDGNSGNTIYF.

This sequence joins TRBV3-1 (or the pseudogene TRBV3-2) and TRBJ1-2; D uncertain. CDR3 length: 13 amino acids. Trimming removed 5 bases at V and 4 bases at J, with 11 bases between. Germline CDR1 LGHDT, CDR2 YNNKEL (reference sequence). CDR3 region: CASSYPGGYGYTF. The CDR3 DNA sequence: TGTGCCAGCAGCTACCCCGGTGGCTATGGCTACACCTTC.

This clone occurred a few times. V is TRBV7-8 and J is TRBJ1-2, with D unclear. The CDR3 extends over 13 amino acids. V lost 0 bases and J 8 bases, leaving 10 bases between the germline ends. CDR1 is SGHVS, CDR2 FQNEAQ, per germline. DNA for the CDR3: TGTGCCAGCAGCTTAGCGGGAGAAGGCGGCTACACCTTC. Its protein product is CASSLAGEGGYTF.

This sequence joins TRBV27 and TRBJ1-5; 7 nucleotides line up with TRBD1. After removal of 6 bases from V and 5 bases from J, the junction contained 10 bases not matched to a gene. CDR3 size: 15 residues. The germline V gene has CDR1 MNHEY and CDR2 SMNVEV (reference sequence). CDR3 region: CASSVTGERDQPQHF. The CDR3 DNA sequence: TGTGCCAGCAGCGTTACAGGGGAGAGGGATCAGCCCCAGCATTTT.